This TCR beta chain was sequenced for a study of blood T cell repertoires in COVID-19. In germline, CDR1 is SGDLS, CDR2 YYNGEE. Trimming took off 0 bases at V and 2 bases at J, with 5 bases between the two ends. This CDR3 is built from 13 residues. In the study's own analysis: Nucleated cell counts were estimated from reference gene primer amplification. Clones were read by immunoSEQ multiplex PCR, and TCRdb kept only the in-frame ones, dropping some. V, J and clone size derive from that table, while D and trimming were established from the DNA sequence. Here the sample spans about 140,000 clones, roughly 85% being singletons.

The sequencing input was peripheral blood. The chain carries TRBV9 and TRBJ1-2; the D is unclear. This sequence was found in a man aged 45-65 years with acute or convalescent COVID-19. CDR3 DNA sequence: TGTGCCAGCAGCGTAGCCACAAACTATGGCTACACCTTC. Its translation is CASSVATNYGYTF.